These 9 T cell receptor beta chains were all obtained from the same sample, sequenced in a study of blood T cell repertoires in COVID-19. Assay used: immunoSEQ multiplex PCR; TCRdb lists only in-frame clones, some missing. This table has some 200,000 clones, approximately 86% appearing once. The sequenced sample consisted of peripheral blood. Every receptor here comes from a woman at least 80 years old in a cohort sampled during active or convalescent COVID-19.

The J gene is TRBJ1-5, the V gene TRBV12-3 or TRBV12-4; 8 bases agree with TRBD1. Trimming cost V 4 bases and J 6 bases; bases outside gene matches: 2. The CDR3 runs 13 residues. As DNA, the CDR3 is TGTGCCAGCAGTTCGACAGGGGTTCAGCCCCAGCATTTT. Translated, it gives CASSSTGVQPQHF.

The rearrangement uses TRBV5-6 and TRBJ1-2; 7 bases line up with TRBD1. The CDR3 is made up of 14 amino acids. Germline CDR1 SGHDT, CDR2 YYEEEE. With 1 base clipped from V and 8 bases from J, the junction kept 8 bases outside the gene matches. This CDR3 reads CASSLRGPRWGYTF. In DNA form, the CDR3 reads TGTGCCAGCAGCTTGAGGGGGCCGAGATGGGGCTACACCTTC.

V and J are TRBV19 and TRBJ1-2; D unresolved. This CDR3 has 13 amino acids. Germline V gives CDR1 LNHDA, CDR2 SQIVND (reference sequence). Trimming left V 4 bases short and J 1 base short, with 7 bases between. CDR3 loop: CASSTGINYGYTF. Here the CDR3 DNA reads TGTGCCAGTAGTACAGGAATTAACTATGGCTACACCTTC.

The J gene is TRBJ2-2, the V gene TRBV2, with D possibly TRBD1 on 6 matching bases. V was pared by 8 bases and J by 7 bases, with 17 bases between. The CDR3 is 14 residues long. Germline CDR1 SNHLY, CDR2 FYNNEI. The DNA for the CDR3 is TGTGCCAGCCGAACAAACAGGGCGGGCGGGGAGCTGTTTTTT. Amino acids: CASRTNRAGGELFF. Together with reference TRBV2 and TRBJ2-2, the CDR3 gives the full variable domain: EPEVTQTPSHQVTQMGQEVILRCVPISNHLYFYWYRQILGQKVEFLVSFYNNEISEKSEIFDDQFSVERPDGSNFTLKIRSTKLEDSAMYFCASRTNRAGGELFFGEGSRLTVL.

The J gene is TRBJ2-5, the V gene TRBV11-2; a possible D gene is TRBD2 (5 bases). The CDR3 loop spans 15 amino acids. Trimming removed 1 base from V and 4 bases from J, with 13 bases in between. Germline lookup yields CDR1 SGHAT and CDR2 FQNNGV. CDR3 nucleotide sequence: TGTGCCAGCAGCTTAGCCCTAGCCGTCGCAGAGACCCAGTACTTC. It specifies CASSLALAVAETQYF. Full variable domain (missing parts from reference TRBV11-2 and TRBJ2-5): EAGVAQSPRYKIIEKRQSVAFWCNPISGHATLYWYQQILGQGPKLLIQFQNNGVVDDSQLPKDRFSAERLKGVDSTLKIQPAKLEDSAVYLCASSLALAVAETQYFGPGTRLLVL.

DNA of the CDR3: TGTGCCAGCAGTGAATCCTCAGATACGCAGTATTTT. This sequence encodes CASSESSDTQYF. This chain links TRBV6-1 with TRBJ2-3; D call uncertain. Per the germline V gene, CDR1 is MNHNS and CDR2 is SASEGT. Trimming took 2 bases from V and 4 from J, leaving 4 bases between them. This CDR3 spans 12 amino acids.

This clone has just a few counts. CDR3 DNA: TGTGCCAGCAGTTTTATCGGGGGAGGGCCCTACAATGAGCAGTTCTTC. This sequence encodes CASSFIGGGPYNEQFF. This rearrangement joins TRBV2 to TRBJ2-1, with 7 bases that match TRBD2. Germline V gene sequence: CDR1 SNHLY, CDR2 FYNNEI. The CDR3 runs to 16 residues. The J segment lost 2 bases and the V segment lost 5 bases, leaving 9 bases of the junction unmatched.

The chain carries TRBV14 and TRBJ2-7, with TRBD2 matching 14 bases. CDR3 length equals 17 residues. The V gene end was trimmed by 2 bases and the J gene end by 7 bases; junction bases not matched to a gene: 10. The germline V gene encodes CDR1 SGHDN and CDR2 FVKESK. Here the CDR3 reads CASSQPPGTSGRWEQYV. In nucleotides, the CDR3 is TGTGCCAGCAGCCAACCACCGGGGACTAGCGGGAGATGGGAGCAGTACGTC.

The chain carries TRBV19 and TRBJ1-4; possible D gene TRBD1, 6 bases. V dropped 4 bases and J dropped 8 bases, with 14 bases sitting between them. The CDR3 has 14 residues. Germline assignment: CDR1 LNHDA and CDR2 SQIVND (reference sequence). The CDR3 coding sequence is TGTGCCAGTAGTACCTCAGGGGAAGGAGAAAAACTGTTTTTT. Amino acid sequence: CASSTSGEGEKLFF.